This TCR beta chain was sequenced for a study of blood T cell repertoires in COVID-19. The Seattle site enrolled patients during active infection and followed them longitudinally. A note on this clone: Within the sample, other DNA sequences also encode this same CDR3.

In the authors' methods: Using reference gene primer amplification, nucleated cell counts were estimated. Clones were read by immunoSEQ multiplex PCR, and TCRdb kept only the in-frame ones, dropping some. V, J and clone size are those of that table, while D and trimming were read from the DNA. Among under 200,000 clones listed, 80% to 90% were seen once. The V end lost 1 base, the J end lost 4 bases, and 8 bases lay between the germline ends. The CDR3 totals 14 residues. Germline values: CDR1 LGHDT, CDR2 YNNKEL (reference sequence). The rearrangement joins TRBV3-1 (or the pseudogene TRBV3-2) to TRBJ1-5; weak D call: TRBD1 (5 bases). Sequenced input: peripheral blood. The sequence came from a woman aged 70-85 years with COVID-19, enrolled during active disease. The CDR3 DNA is TGTGCCAGCAGCCAAGGGGCAGGGAATCAGCCCCAGCATTTT. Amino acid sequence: CASSQGAGNQPQHF.